These T cell receptor beta chains were read from a single sample in a study of T cell changes during pregnancy in multiple sclerosis. Libraries were prepared by immunoSEQ multiplex PCR; TCRdb keeps only in-frame clonotypes and omits some of them. The sample shows about 80,000 clones, 92% of them seen only once. Here the sequenced sample was peripheral blood, taken before pregnancy. The receptors here all came from a female donor with multiple sclerosis, enrolled in a pregnancy study. CDR3s include the opening cysteine and the closing phenylalanine or tryptophan. The order of the fields is J gene, D gene, clone size, V gene, CDR3 DNA, CDR3 protein. The D gene is left open where the match is weak. The listing skips clone size in some rows; elsewhere it reads once, few, many or a size class.

>TRBJ2-5|TRBD1|-|TRBV19
TGTGCCAGTAGTGACCGACAGGGGCAAGAGACCCAGTACTTC
CASSDRQGQETQYF
>TRBJ1-2|-|-|TRBV6-1
TGTGCCAGCAGTGACCGGGGCTATGGCTACACCTTC
CASSDRGYGYTF
>TRBJ2-2|-|once|TRBV29-1
TGCAGCGTTTCTACAGGCGTTGCCACCGGGGAGCTGTTTTTT
CSVSTGVATGELFF
>TRBJ1-4|TRBD1|-|TRBV9
TGTGCCAGCAGCGTAGGGACAGGGAAGGGAGAAAAACTGTTTTTT
CASSVGTGKGEKLFF
>TRBJ2-2|-|-|TRBV2
TGTGCCAGCAGTGAGGGCGGGGCGGTGTCCGGGGAGCTGTTTTTT
CASSEGGAVSGELFF
>TRBJ1-6|-|-|TRBV2
TGTGCCAGCAGCCCGACAGCTTATAATTCACCCCTCCACTTT
CASSPTAYNSPLHF
>TRBJ2-7|TRBD2|-|TRBV6-1
TGTGCCAGCAGTGAAGGGACTAGCGGGGGGCCCTACGAGCAGTACTTC
CASSEGTSGGPYEQYF
>TRBJ2-1|-|-|TRBV7-3
TGTGCCAGCAGCTTAGCGGGGTATGAGCAGTTCTTC
CASSLAGYEQFF
>TRBJ1-2|TRBD1|few|TRBV7-3
TGTGCCAGCAGCTTACAGGGGGCGACGTCCTATGGCTACACCTTC
CASSLQGATSYGYTF
>TRBJ1-1|TRBD1|-|TRBV10-3
TGTGCCATCAGTGATAGTGGGACAGGCCTGAACACTGAAGCTTTCTTT
CAISDSGTGLNTEAFF
>TRBJ2-6|-|-|TRBV15
TGTGCCACCAGCAGGGACCTTGGGAGCCCTGGGGCCAACGTCCTGACTTTC
CATSRDLGSPGANVLTF